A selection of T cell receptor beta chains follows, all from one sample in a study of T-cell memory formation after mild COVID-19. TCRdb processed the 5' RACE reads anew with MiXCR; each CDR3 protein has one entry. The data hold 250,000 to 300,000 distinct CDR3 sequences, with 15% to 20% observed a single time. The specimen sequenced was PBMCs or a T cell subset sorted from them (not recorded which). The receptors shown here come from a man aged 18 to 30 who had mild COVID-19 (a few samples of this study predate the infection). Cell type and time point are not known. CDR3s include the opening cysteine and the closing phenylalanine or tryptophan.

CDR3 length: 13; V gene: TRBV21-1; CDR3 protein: CASSKVGRDRRHF
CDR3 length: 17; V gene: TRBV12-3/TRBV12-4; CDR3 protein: CASSPAPAGAPYNEQFF
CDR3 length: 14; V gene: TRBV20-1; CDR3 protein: CSAPREVNTGELFF
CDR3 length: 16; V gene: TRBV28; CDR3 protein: CASSFPVSAVVYGYTF
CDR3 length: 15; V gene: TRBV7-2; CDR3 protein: CASSTRRESGYGYTF
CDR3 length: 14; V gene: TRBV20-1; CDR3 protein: CSARPPGGIHEQFF
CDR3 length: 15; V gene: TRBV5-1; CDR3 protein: CASRLSPGSTDTQYF
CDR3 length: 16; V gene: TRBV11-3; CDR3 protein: CASSPRTSSGTGELFF
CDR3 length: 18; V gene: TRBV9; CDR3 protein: CASSGEEVGAWNQETQYF
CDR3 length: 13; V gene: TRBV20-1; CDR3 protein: CSAADGTSYEQYF
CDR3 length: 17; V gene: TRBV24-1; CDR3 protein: CATSDSGWLRNTGELFF
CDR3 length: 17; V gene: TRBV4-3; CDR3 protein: CASSQDWSTGSTDTQYF
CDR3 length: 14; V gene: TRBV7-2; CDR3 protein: CASSLGSVGDTQYF
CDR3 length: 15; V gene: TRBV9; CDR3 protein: CASSVAGGNTGELFF
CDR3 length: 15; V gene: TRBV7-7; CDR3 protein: CASSLRRSSYNEQFF
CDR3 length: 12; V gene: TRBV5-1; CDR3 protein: CASSLENGELFF
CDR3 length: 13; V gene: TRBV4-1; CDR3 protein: CASSQGQGSTQYF
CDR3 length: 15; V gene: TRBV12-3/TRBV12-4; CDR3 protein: CASSLAGDLYNEQFF
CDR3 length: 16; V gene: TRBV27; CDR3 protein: CASSPSTPTTNEKLFF
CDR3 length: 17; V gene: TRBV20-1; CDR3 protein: CSARFPGRGRVNTEAFF
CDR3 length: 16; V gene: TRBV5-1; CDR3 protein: CASNPSPGGSTDTQYF
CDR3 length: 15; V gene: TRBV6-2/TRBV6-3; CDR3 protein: CASSPRDYPTDTQYF
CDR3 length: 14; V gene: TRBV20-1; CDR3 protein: CSARVTGDGNTIYF
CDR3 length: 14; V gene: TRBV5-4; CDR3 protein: CASSSQVRGGELFF
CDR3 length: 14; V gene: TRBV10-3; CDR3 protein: CAISSGTGGYTQYF
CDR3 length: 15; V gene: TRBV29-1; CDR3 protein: CSVPKTSGGSYEQYF
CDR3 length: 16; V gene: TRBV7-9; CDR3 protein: CASSLEPGTVGETQYF
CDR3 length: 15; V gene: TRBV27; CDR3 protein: CASKGSGTPRYEQYF
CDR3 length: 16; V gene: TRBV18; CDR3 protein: CASSPSGQSSYNEQFF
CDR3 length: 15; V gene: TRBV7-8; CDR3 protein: CASSFFRGSADTQYF
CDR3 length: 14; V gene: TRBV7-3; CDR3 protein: CASSKTGSRETQYF
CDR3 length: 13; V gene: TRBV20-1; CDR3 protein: CSARAGGYSEAFF
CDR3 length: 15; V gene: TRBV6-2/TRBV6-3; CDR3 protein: CASRIVQGYNSPLHF
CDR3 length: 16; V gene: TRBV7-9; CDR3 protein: CASSSRLSLDNYGYTF
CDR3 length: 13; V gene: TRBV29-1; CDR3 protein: CSVRDRGWETQYF
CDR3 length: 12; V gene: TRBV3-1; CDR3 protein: CASSQRNQPQHF
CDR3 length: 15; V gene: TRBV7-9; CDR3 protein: CASSLPRPNQETQYF
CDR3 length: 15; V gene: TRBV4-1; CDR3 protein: CASSPREGALDIQYF
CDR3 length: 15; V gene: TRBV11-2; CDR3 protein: CASSRDGGTDNEQFF
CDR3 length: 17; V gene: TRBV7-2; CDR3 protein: CASSLVWARGLTDTQYF
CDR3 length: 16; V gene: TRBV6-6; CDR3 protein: CASSYGGGGSYNEQFF
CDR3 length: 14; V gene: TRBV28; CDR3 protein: CASSGTGVTGEQYF
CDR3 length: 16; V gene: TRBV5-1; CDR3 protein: CASSPPSTGRIDGYTF
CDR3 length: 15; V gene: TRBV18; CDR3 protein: CASSRDSVTNYGYTF
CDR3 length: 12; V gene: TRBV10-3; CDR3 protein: CAITQRGHEQYF